This T cell receptor (beta chain) comes out of a study of T cell clonality in common variable immunodeficiency. Broader study findings: In common variable immunodeficiency, TCR beta chains reportedly carried fewer deletions and N-nucleotide insertions. T cell subpopulation sequencing would be needed to explain CVID clonality.

CDR1 KGHSH and CDR2 LQKENI come from the germline V gene. This CDR3 spans 14 amino acids. V trimming: 3 bases; J trimming: 8 bases; junction bases outside the gene matches: 4. Equal genomic DNA amounts from CVID and control samples were sequenced. Profiled with immunoSEQ multiplex PCR; TCRdb holds only in-frame clones, not every one. The sample shows over 25,000 clones, no singletons; the ten largest hold less than 35%. This clone was recorded a few times. The antigen is undetermined. Read coverage stops 3 residues before the CDR3 terminus; the germline J gene supplies the remainder. CVID meant reduced serum IgG, IgA and/or IgM plus specific antibody deficiency. Most patients and controls had Caucasian heritage.

The chain employs TRBV18 and TRBJ1-4, with 9 positions matching TRBD1. The origin of this receptor is a human donor with common variable immunodeficiency. Input material: peripheral blood mononuclear cells. CDR3 sequence reads: CASSPGQGREKLFF. Partial CDR3 DNA: TGTGCCAGCTCACCCGGACAGGGGAGGGAAAAA. The variable domain in full, with the rest retrieved from reference TRBV18 and TRBJ1-4, is NAGVMQNPRHLVRRRGQEARLRCSPMKGHSHVYWYRQLPEEGLKFMVYLQKENIIDESGMPKERFSAEFPKEGPSILRIQQVVRGDSAAYFCASSPGQGREKLFFGSGTQLSVL.